These 8 T cell receptor beta chains were sequenced from one sample in a study of cytomegalovirus exposure and HLA in healthy donors. Primers included in the PCR were 60 Vbeta and 13 Jbeta primers. Generated by immunoSEQ multiplex PCR, the TCRdb table keeps only in-frame clones and is missing some. This table has about 190,000 clones, 70% to 75% appearing once. The material sequenced was PBMCs. The receptors originated from a man aged 30-40 years in good health and CMV-seropositive.

A note on this clone: Mismatch with germline at one junction end may stem from a read error. This chain uses TRBV7-9 with TRBJ2-7, with a possible D match to TRBD1 (6 bases). The CDR3 is made up of 16 amino acids. Germline CDR1 and CDR2: SEHNR and FQNEAQ (reference sequence). The DNA of the CDR3 is TGTTCCAGCAGCCTTCCGGGACACCAGAGCTCCTACGAGCAGTACTTC. Translation: CSSSLPGHQSSYEQYF.

The gene calls are TRBV5-6 and TRBJ2-7, with 10 positions matching TRBD1. The V gene end was trimmed by 4 bases and the J gene end by 3 bases; junction bases not matched to a gene: 10. Germline-derived CDR1 and CDR2 are SGHDT and YYEEEE. There are 16 residues in the CDR3. This CDR3 is CASSPTGGAGYYEQYF. CDR3 in DNA: TGTGCCAGCAGCCCGACAGGGGGCGCGGGCTACTACGAGCAGTACTTC.

The rearrangement joins TRBV7-9 to TRBJ1-6; D possibly corresponds to TRBD1 (6 bases). From germline, CDR1 is SEHNR and CDR2 FQNEAQ (reference sequence). V shed 3 bases and J shed 5 bases, with 11 bases lying between them. This CDR3 spans 15 amino acids. The chain's CDR3 is CASSFQGIDNSPLHF. The CDR3 nucleotides read TGTGCCAGCAGCTTCCAGGGGATCGATAATTCACCCCTCCACTTT.

The chain carries TRBV9 and TRBJ2-7, with a weak D call TRBD2 (5 bases). CDR1 and CDR2 (germline): SGDLS, YYNGEE. This CDR3 spans 13 amino acids. V lost 4 bases, J lost 2 bases, and 10 bases lay in between. This CDR3 is CASSWGAAYEQYF. For the CDR3, the DNA is TGTGCCAGCAGCTGGGGAGCGGCCTACGAGCAGTACTTC.

The J gene is TRBJ1-1, the V gene TRBV10-3; D gene uncertain. V was trimmed by 4 bases and J by 2 bases, leaving 8 bases between them. Germline loops: CDR1 ENHRY, CDR2 SYGVKD. CDR3 length: 13 residues. The CDR3 region is CAISGQANTEAFF. DNA for the CDR3: TGTGCCATCAGTGGGCAGGCCAACACTGAAGCTTTCTTT.

The chain couples TRBV9 to TRBJ2-3, with D perhaps matching TRBD2 (6 bases). V was clipped by 0 bases and J by 1 base, with 15 bases between them. Germline V gene data show CDR1 as SGDLS and CDR2 as YYNGEE. The CDR3 is made up of 17 amino acids. Here the CDR3 DNA reads TGTGCCAGCAGCGTAGGGGGCGGGGCAGGAGGCACAGATACGCAGTATTTT. As protein: CASSVGGGAGGTDTQYF.

The chain has TRBV7-3 and TRBJ2-5, with 8 bases identical to TRBD2. Per germline, CDR1 SGHTA and CDR2 FQGTGA. This CDR3 is built from 15 residues. V lost 5 bases to trimming and J lost 1 base; unmatched junction nucleotides: 6. CDR3 DNA: TGTGCCAGCAGCCCGGGGGGGACTAGCCAAGAGACCCAGTACTTC. Amino acid sequence: CASSPGGTSQETQYF.

The J gene is TRBJ1-5, the V gene TRBV19; 7 bases match TRBD1. V lost 5 bases to trimming and J lost 4 bases; unmatched junction nucleotides: 11. Germline V CDR1 and CDR2: LNHDA, SQIVND (reference sequence). This CDR3 region has 16 residues. The CDR3 coding sequence is TGTGCCAGTAGTCTTATTAGGGGGCGCGGAAATCAGCCCCAGCATTTT. It codes for CASSLIRGRGNQPQHF.